This TCR beta chain appears in the sequencing data of a study of blood T cell repertoires in COVID-19. Participants were placed into cohorts based on the clinical history they reported. J lost 1 base, V lost 9 bases, and 6 bases had no gene match. This CDR3 comprises 13 residues. Germline assignment: CDR1 SGHNT and CDR2 YYREEE (reference sequence). Authors' processing steps: Amplification from reference gene primers served as the basis for estimated nucleated cell counts. Here immunoSEQ multiplex PCR was the method, and the copy in TCRdb shows in-frame clones only, minus some. V, J and clone size reflect that table, while D and trimming were determined from the DNA. The table lists around 200,000 clones, roughly 88% of them singletons.

The chain is built from TRBV5-4 and TRBJ2-5, with TRBD1 identical over 7 bases. The specimen was PBMCs or T cells enriched from blood (not recorded which). This TCR was sampled from a man aged 35-49 years with acute COVID-19. The CDR3 region is CATGHRGQETQYF. The CDR3 DNA is TGTGCCACCGGGCACAGGGGCCAAGAGACCCAGTACTTC.